Each of the 9 T cell receptor beta chains below was sequenced from the same sample in a study of CD8+CD57+ T cells in acquired aplastic anemia. Profiling of TCR beta VDJ combinations and CDR3 sequences used genomic DNA as template. TCRdb reprocessed the reads via MiXCR and lists one record per CDR3 protein. The sample has about 170,000 distinct CDR3 sequences; 63% are singletons. The sample comprised sorted CD4+, CD8+, or CD8+CD57+ T cells (not recorded which) from PBMCs. These receptors came from a human donor in good health.

This chain connects TRBV2 to TRBJ2-7; tentatively, D is TRBD1 (6 bases). In germline, CDR1 is SNHLY, CDR2 FYNNEI. The ends were cut back, 4 bases at V and 2 bases at J, with 21 bases in the middle. The CDR3 spans 17 residues. The CDR3 DNA reads TGTGCCAGCAGTGGTCTCGACAGGCTCCTATACACCTACGAGCAGTACTTC. The encoded protein is CASSGLDRLLYTYEQYF.

The CDR3 protein is CATSRDVSSEQYF. The CDR3 nucleotides are TGTGCCACCAGCAGGGACGTGAGCTCCGAGCAGTACTTC. The chain combines TRBV15 with TRBJ2-7; no firm D call. Looked up from germline, CDR1 is LNHNV and CDR2 is YYDKDF (reference sequence). The CDR3 has 13 amino acids. V shed 3 bases and J shed 6 bases, with 12 bases lying between them.

As regards this clonotype: A much larger clone differs by one base, so this may be a read error. The genes are TRBV28 and TRBJ2-7; 7 bases line up with TRBD1. Germline V gives CDR1 MDHEN, CDR2 SYDVKM. V dropped 6 bases and J dropped 6; count of bases not matched to a gene: 11. The CDR3 sequence is 14 residues long. CDR3 residues: CASSRDSVPCEQYF. CDR3 DNA sequence: TGTGCCAGCAGCAGGGACAGCGTCCCCTGCGAGCAGTACTTC.

V usage is TRBV20-1 and J usage is TRBJ2-3; the match to TRBD2 covers 12 bases. V was pared by 5 bases and J by 3 bases, with 12 bases of the junction left unmatched. Germline loops: CDR1 DFQATT, CDR2 SNEGSKA (reference sequence). The CDR3 has 17 amino acids. CDR3 DNA: TGCAGTGCTGCTTGGGCTAGCGGGGGGGTAAGGACAGATACGCAGTATTTT. It is translated as CSAAWASGGVRTDTQYF.

The CDR3 coding sequence is TGCGCCAGCACGGTAGCGGGGGCCACAGATACGCAGTATTTT. Residues: CASTVAGATDTQYF. This sequence joins TRBV5-1 and TRBJ2-3, with TRBD2 matching 9 bases. Losses at the gene ends were 6 bases for V and 2 bases for J; bases not matched to a gene: 4. Germline loops: CDR1 SGHRS, CDR2 YFSETQ. This CDR3 region has 14 residues. Filled out from reference TRBV5-1 and TRBJ2-3, the complete variable domain reads KAGVTQTPRYLIKTRGQQVTLSCSPISGHRSVSWYQQTPGQGLQFLFEYFSETQRNKGNFPGRFSGRQFSNSRSEMNVSTLELGDSALYLCASTVAGATDTQYFGPGTRLTVL.

The CDR3 spells CSARLAGGRNEQYF. CDR3 sequence (DNA): TGCAGTGCTAGACTAGCGGGGGGGAGGAATGAGCAGTATTTT. The chain has TRBV20-1 and TRBJ2-3; 12 bases map to TRBD2. Germline values: CDR1 DFQATT, CDR2 SNEGSKA (reference sequence). CDR3 length: 14 amino acids. With 2 bases clipped from V and 11 bases from J, the junction kept 8 bases outside the gene matches.

This rearrangement joins TRBV9 to TRBJ2-7; D possibly corresponds to TRBD1 (5 bases). Trimming stripped 2 bases from V and 7 bases from J, with 13 bases between. Germline V CDR1 and CDR2: SGDLS, YYNGEE. The CDR3 contains 13 residues. CDR3 sequence: CASSVRADGEQYF. CDR3 coding DNA: TGTGCCAGCAGCGTCAGGGCAGACGGAGAGCAGTACTTC.

Many counts were recorded for this clonotype. The chain is built from TRBV19 and TRBJ2-7; maybe TRBD2 (5 bases). Germline CDR1 LNHDA, CDR2 SQIVND (reference sequence). Trimming took 3 bases from V and 6 from J, leaving 18 bases between them. The CDR3 has 15 amino acids. CDR3 nucleotide sequence: TGTGCCAGTAGTATTGCCCCGGGGTCCTTTGTCGAGCAGTACTTC. Amino acids: CASSIAPGSFVEQYF. The complete variable domain, with remaining parts taken from reference TRBV19 and TRBJ2-7, reads DGGITQSPKYLFRKEGQNVTLSCEQNLNHDAMYWYRQDPGQGLRLIYYSQIVNDFQKGDIAEGYSVSREKKESFPLTVTSAQKNPTAFYLCASSIAPGSFVEQYFGPGTRLTVT.

This chain links TRBV9 with TRBJ1-6; D gene ambiguous. The CDR3 length is 14 residues. V was cut by 4 bases and J by 7 bases, with 12 bases left in between. CDR1 is SGDLS and CDR2 is YYNGEE in the germline V gene. CDR3 DNA: TGTGCCAGCAGCTTAGAGGGAAAGAATTCACCCCTCCACTTT. This encodes CASSLEGKNSPLHF.